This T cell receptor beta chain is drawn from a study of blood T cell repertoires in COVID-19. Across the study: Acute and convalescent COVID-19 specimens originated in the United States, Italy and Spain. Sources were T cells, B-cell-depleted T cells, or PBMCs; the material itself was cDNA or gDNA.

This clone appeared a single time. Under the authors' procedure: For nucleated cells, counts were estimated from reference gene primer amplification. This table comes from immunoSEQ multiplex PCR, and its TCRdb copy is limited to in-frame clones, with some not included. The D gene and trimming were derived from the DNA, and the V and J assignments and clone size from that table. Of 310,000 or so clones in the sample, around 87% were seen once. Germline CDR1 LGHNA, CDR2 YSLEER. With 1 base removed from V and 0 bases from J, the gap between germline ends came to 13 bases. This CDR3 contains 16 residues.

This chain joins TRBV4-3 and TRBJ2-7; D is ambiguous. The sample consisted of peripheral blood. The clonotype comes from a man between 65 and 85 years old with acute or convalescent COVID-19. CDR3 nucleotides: TGCGCCAGCAGCCAAGGCGCCTCCCTTAGCTCCTACGAGCAGTACTTC. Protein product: CASSQGASLSSYEQYF.